Following are 28 T cell receptor beta chains from one sample sequenced in a study of blood T cell repertoires in COVID-19. Sequenced by immunoSEQ multiplex PCR; TCRdb stores in-frame clones only, minus some. The data hold about 300,000 clones, with 90% observed a single time. Sequencing was carried out using PBMCs or T cells enriched from blood (not recorded which). All receptors derive from a woman in her late teens or twenties with acute COVID-19.

The CDR3 DNA is TGTGCCAGCAGTTTTCCTTATATTTCGGGGGAAGCTTTCTTT. This sequence encodes CASSFPYISGEAFF. The gene calls are TRBV28 and TRBJ1-1; D uncertain. Germline CDR1 MDHEN, CDR2 SYDVKM. Deletions cut 3 bases from V and 8 bases from J, with 16 bases between. The CDR3 is 14 amino acids.

The V gene is TRBV7-3, the J gene TRBJ1-1; D gene uncertain. The CDR3 sequence is 13 residues long. V lost 5 bases to trimming and J lost 0 bases, with 7 bases between them. CDR1 and CDR2 (germline): SGHTA, FQGTGA. The CDR3 region has the DNA TGTGCCAGCAGCCCTACAGTGAACACTGAAGCTTTCTTT. Protein: CASSPTVNTEAFF.

The gene calls are TRBV9 and TRBJ1-2; D possibly corresponds to TRBD1 (5 bases). V dropped 0 bases and J dropped 2 bases, with 11 bases sitting between them. This CDR3 region has 15 residues. Germline V gene sequence: CDR1 SGDLS, CDR2 YYNGEE. The chain's CDR3 is CASSVADSANYGYTF. CDR3 sequence (DNA): TGTGCCAGCAGCGTAGCCGACAGCGCCAACTATGGCTACACCTTC. The variable domain in full, with the rest retrieved from reference TRBV9 and TRBJ1-2, is DSGVTQTPKHLITATGQRVTLRCSPRSGDLSVYWYQQSLDQGLQFLIQYYNGEERAKGNILERFSAQQFPDLHSELNLSSLELGDSALYFCASSVADSANYGYTFGSGTRLTVV.

The V and J genes are TRBV6-5 and TRBJ2-1; TRBD2 aligns across 16 bases. The CDR3 runs to 14 residues. Trimming at V came to 10 bases and at J to 12 bases, leaving 9 bases not matched to a gene. CDR1 MNHEY and CDR2 SVGAGI come from the germline V gene. This CDR3 is CANAGTSGRGAQFF. As DNA, the CDR3 is TGTGCCAACGCCGGGACTAGCGGGAGGGGGGCGCAGTTCTTC.

The chain uses TRBV29-1 and TRBJ2-7; 10 bases map to TRBD1. Trimming took 1 base from V and 3 from J; bases not matched to a gene: 6. Germline V gives CDR1 SQVTM, CDR2 ANQGSEA. CDR3 length: 15 amino acids. Written as DNA, the CDR3 is TGCAGCGTTGAAGCTTTCGGGGACAGGGGCTACGAGCAGTACTTC. It translates to CSVEAFGDRGYEQYF.

The V gene is TRBV19, the J gene TRBJ2-2; 7 positions match TRBD1. This CDR3 spans 16 amino acids. The V segment lost 4 bases and the J segment 1 base; nucleotides outside the gene matches: 6. Germline V gene data show CDR1 as LNHDA and CDR2 as SQIVND (reference sequence). The CDR3 bases are TGTGCCAGTAGTACCGGGGACAGTTGGAACACCGGGGAGCTGTTTTTT. It encodes CASSTGDSWNTGELFF. Based on the CDR3 plus reference TRBV19 and TRBJ2-2, the full variable domain is DGGITQSPKYLFRKEGQNVTLSCEQNLNHDAMYWYRQDPGQGLRLIYYSQIVNDFQKGDIAEGYSVSREKKESFPLTVTSAQKNPTAFYLCASSTGDSWNTGELFFGEGSRLTVL.

This sequence joins TRBV12-5 and TRBJ1-5; a weak D match, TRBD1 (5 bases). The CDR3 length is 16 residues. Per germline, CDR1 LGHNT and CDR2 FRNRAP. Trimming cost V 0 bases and J 4 bases, with 13 bases left between them. In nucleotides, the CDR3 is TGTGCTAGTGGTTTGGTACTGGGGCAGGGTAATCAGCCCCAGCATTTT. This gives the protein CASGLVLGQGNQPQHF. Based on the CDR3 plus reference TRBV12-5 and TRBJ1-5, the full variable domain is DARVTQTPRHKVTEMGQEVTMRCQPILGHNTVFWYRQTMMQGLELLAYFRNRAPLDDSGMPKDRFSAEMPDATLATLKIQPSEPRDSAVYFCASGLVLGQGNQPQHFGDGTRLSIL.

The chain joins TRBV28 to TRBJ2-1, with TRBD1 matching over 10 bases. With V trimmed by 3 bases and J by 9 bases, 8 bases remained unmatched. The germline gives CDR1 MDHEN, CDR2 SYDVKM. The CDR3 runs 15 residues. The CDR3 loop reads CASSLPGQGPFEQFF. The DNA for the CDR3 is TGTGCCAGCAGTTTGCCGGGACAGGGGCCATTTGAGCAGTTCTTC.

The chain couples TRBV11-3 to TRBJ1-1; TRBD1 might be the D (6 bases). Germline V CDR1 and CDR2: SGHNT, YENEEA. V was clipped by 1 base and J by 8 bases, with 11 bases between them. This CDR3 contains 13 residues. The CDR3 reads CASSLGTAREAFF. The CDR3 region has the DNA TGTGCCAGCAGCTTAGGGACAGCGCGAGAAGCTTTCTTT.

This rearrangement joins TRBV5-1 to TRBJ1-1; 7 nucleotides agree with TRBD1. CDR1 SGHRS and CDR2 YFSETQ come from the germline V gene. CDR3 length equals 11 residues. V lost 1 base to trimming and J lost 10 bases; unmatched junction nucleotides: 1. In nucleotides, the CDR3 is TGCGCCAGCAGCTTGCAGGGGGTAGCTTTCTTT. It yields the protein CASSLQGVAFF.

The rearrangement joins TRBV5-1 to TRBJ2-7; maybe TRBD2 (6 bases). This CDR3 region has 15 residues. CDR1 and CDR2 (germline): SGHRS, YFSETQ. Trimming took 4 bases from V and 5 from J, leaving 19 bases between them. The CDR3 nucleotides read TGCGCCAGCAGCCAAGCGACTAGTACCATTAACGAGCAGTACTTC. Amino acid sequence: CASSQATSTINEQYF.

J is TRBJ2-1 and V is TRBV6-5, with TRBD2 matching over 7 bases. CDR3 length equals 15 residues. The V gene's germline CDR1 is MNHEY and CDR2 SVGAGI. J gave up 5 bases and V 2 bases, and 6 bases lay outside the gene matches. This chain's CDR3 is CASSYSQRDHNEQFF. The CDR3 coding sequence is TGTGCCAGCAGTTACAGCCAGCGGGACCACAATGAGCAGTTCTTC.

The J gene is TRBJ2-1, the V gene TRBV5-1, with D perhaps TRBD2 (5 bases). With 2 bases removed from V and 9 bases from J, the gap between germline ends came to 21 bases. Germline V lookup: CDR1 SGHRS, CDR2 YFSETQ. This CDR3 has 16 residues. In DNA form, the CDR3 reads TGCGCCAGCAGCTTTAACCTAGCACCACGGGCGGGTGAGCAGTTCTTC. Translating gives CASSFNLAPRAGEQFF.

This sequence joins TRBV5-6 and TRBJ1-2; 7 bases map to TRBD1. This CDR3 contains 13 residues. V lost 2 bases and J lost 4; bases outside the gene matches: 2. CDR1 is SGHDT, CDR2 YYEEEE, per germline. The CDR3 here is CASSLGDSYGYTF. The CDR3 bases are TGTGCCAGCAGCTTAGGGGACAGCTATGGCTACACCTTC.

This chain connects TRBV6-6 to TRBJ1-6; no reliable D call. V was clipped by 6 bases and J by 8 bases, with 17 bases between them. The CDR3 loop spans 15 amino acids. In germline, CDR1 is MNHNY, CDR2 SVGAGI (reference sequence). As DNA, the CDR3 is TGTGCCAGCAGGACGACCGGGGATTGGGATTCACCCCTCCACTTT. It codes for CASRTTGDWDSPLHF.

As DNA, the CDR3 is TGTGCCAGCAGTTACTCCCTGGGACAGGGGGCGGGCGAGCAGTACTTC. Translated, it gives CASSYSLGQGAGEQYF. The chain recombines TRBV6-5 with TRBJ2-7, with 12 bases fitting TRBD1. Germline trimming cut 0 bases from V and 6 bases from J; bases unmatched to any gene: 6. In germline, CDR1 is MNHEY, CDR2 SVGAGI. There are 16 residues in the CDR3.

This sequence joins TRBV27 and TRBJ1-2; maybe TRBD1 (5 bases). CDR3 length equals 16 residues. Trimming left V 7 bases short and J 1 base short, with 19 bases between. Germline V gene lookup returns CDR1 MNHEY and CDR2 SMNVEV (reference sequence). The CDR3 loop reads CASTTQRQGVNYGYTF. The CDR3 region has the DNA TGTGCCAGCACCACTCAAAGGCAGGGTGTTAACTATGGCTACACCTTC.

The gene calls are TRBV5-6 and TRBJ1-3; 7 nucleotides line up with TRBD1. CDR3 length: 14 amino acids. Per the germline V gene, CDR1 is SGHDT and CDR2 is YYEEEE. The V and J ends lost 4 bases and 2 bases, in that order; junction bases with no gene match: 3. The chain's CDR3 is CASSVGTAGNTIYF. In nucleotides, the CDR3 is TGTGCCAGCAGCGTAGGGACAGCTGGAAACACCATATATTTT.

The V and J genes are TRBV27 and TRBJ2-7; D is possibly TRBD2 (6 bases). CDR1 is MNHEY, CDR2 SMNVEV, per germline (reference sequence). V lost 3 bases, J lost 2 bases, and 11 bases lay in between. The CDR3 is 14 amino acids. The CDR3 reads CASSLGGRTYEQYF. In DNA, the CDR3 is TGTGCCAGCAGTTTGGGGGGTAGGACCTACGAGCAGTACTTC.

Details on this clone: Other DNA sequences in this sample translate to the same CDR3. The chain employs TRBV3-1 (or the pseudogene TRBV3-2) and TRBJ1-5; 8 nucleotides agree with TRBD1. In germline, CDR1 is LGHDT, CDR2 YNNKEL (reference sequence). The CDR3 length is 15 residues. The V gene end was trimmed by 1 base and the J gene end by 3 bases; junction bases not matched to a gene: 2. The CDR3 spells CASSQGDRSNQPQHF. Here the CDR3 DNA reads TGTGCCAGCAGCCAAGGGGACAGGTCCAATCAGCCCCAGCATTTT.

V is TRBV10-2 and J is TRBJ2-2, with 7 bases aligning to TRBD2. Losses at the gene ends were 7 bases for V and 5 bases for J; bases not matched to a gene: 10. The CDR3 loop spans 15 amino acids. In germline, CDR1 is WSHSY, CDR2 SAAADI. Here the CDR3 reads CASMGEGVGTGELFF. The CDR3 DNA follows: TGCGCCAGCATGGGGGAGGGAGTGGGGACCGGGGAGCTGTTTTTT.

The chain uses TRBV18 and TRBJ2-3, with D possibly matching TRBD1 (5 bases). Germline CDR1 is KGHSH and CDR2 is LQKENI. The length of the CDR3 is 14 residues. The ends were cut back, 1 base at V and 4 bases at J, with 9 bases in the middle. CDR3 sequence: CASSPQRGSDTQYF. DNA for the CDR3: TGTGCCAGCTCACCACAAAGGGGCTCAGATACGCAGTATTTT.

The chain uses TRBV6-5 and TRBJ1-1, with 7 bases aligning to TRBD1. CDR1 and CDR2 from the germline V gene are MNHEY and SVGAGI. The CDR3 has 13 residues. The trim removed 9 bases at V and 1 base at J, leaving 5 bases unmatched. CDR3 loop: CASHRDRNTEAFF. CDR3 coding DNA: TGTGCCAGTCACCGGGACAGGAACACTGAAGCTTTCTTT.

The chain combines TRBV18 with TRBJ2-1; 9 bases map to TRBD1. Germline V gene sequence: CDR1 KGHSH, CDR2 LQKENI. This CDR3 comprises 14 residues. The J segment lost 8 bases and the V segment lost 5 bases, leaving 7 bases of the junction unmatched. CDR3 bases: TGTGCCAGCTCATCAGGGACAGGGAACTATGAGCAGTTCTTC. Translation: CASSSGTGNYEQFF.

V and J are TRBV5-1 and TRBJ2-1; TRBD2 agrees at 15 bases. With 3 bases clipped from V and 6 bases from J, the junction kept 10 bases outside the gene matches. Germline V CDR1 and CDR2: SGHRS, YFSETQ. CDR3 length equals 18 residues. CDR3 in amino acids: CASSYPGLAGGTFNEQFF. The DNA for the CDR3 is TGCGCCAGCAGCTACCCGGGACTAGCGGGAGGAACCTTCAATGAGCAGTTCTTC.

This chain links TRBV19 with TRBJ1-2; TRBD1 agrees at 8 bases. Germline assignment: CDR1 LNHDA and CDR2 SQIVND (reference sequence). CDR3 length: 13 residues. J gave up 7 bases and V 7 bases, and 8 bases lay outside the gene matches. The CDR3 DNA follows: TGTGCCAGTACCCTCGGACAGGGATTTGGCTACACCTTC. This gives the protein CASTLGQGFGYTF.

The rearrangement uses TRBV12-3 or TRBV12-4 and TRBJ1-2; possibly TRBD1 for D (6 bases). The CDR3 sequence is 13 residues long. The V gene lost 4 bases and the J gene lost 1 base, with 7 bases spanning the gap. In nucleotides, the CDR3 is TGTGCCAGCAGTTCCAGGGGTAACTATGGCTACACCTTC. Translating gives CASSSRGNYGYTF.

The chain has TRBV11-3 and TRBJ2-5; 14 nucleotides match TRBD2. J was trimmed by 4 bases and V by 4 bases; bases with no gene match: 5. The length of the CDR3 is 16 residues. From germline, CDR1 is SGHNT and CDR2 YENEEA. The CDR3 is CASSSPGTSGRETQYF. The CDR3 DNA follows: TGTGCCAGCAGCTCGCCCGGGACTAGCGGGAGAGAGACCCAGTACTTC.